This T cell receptor (beta chain) was retrieved from a study of vaccination effects on CD4 cells after COVID-19. V lost 0 bases and J lost 4, with 24 bases in between. There are 19 residues in the CDR3. Germline loops: CDR1 LNHNV, CDR2 YYDKDF (reference sequence). Before sequencing, viral peptide pools were used by the ViraFEST assay to expand antigen-specific CD4+ T cells. Culture proceeded for 10 days, and CD4+ T cells were then isolated. Confirmation by PCR established that the person had SARS-CoV-2 infection between March and December 2020. Wells of 1.8 million or so PBMC each were grown with roughly 10 IU/ml IL-2 and roughly 9.2 ug/ml peptides. The authors exchanged half the medium for IL-2 medium on days 3 and 7. Note on this clone: Its antigen is undetermined.

General study points: Clonal contraction was marked in infection- and vaccine-induced clones late after vaccination.

Sequencing used immunoSEQ multiplex PCR; TCRdb keeps in-frame clones, though not all of them. This sample has more than 20,000 clones, with about 76% found just once. The gene calls are TRBV15 and TRBJ2-5; possibly TRBD2 for D (7 bases). This receptor was taken from a human donor who had a prior SARS-CoV-2 infection. The material sequenced was CD4+ T cells from PBMCs cultured with HCoV-NL63 spike peptides, taken before COVID-19 vaccination. Here the CDR3 DNA reads TGTGCCACCAGCAGAGATTGGCTTTGGGGGGGGGCGGATTTAGAGACCCAGTACTTC. This gives the protein CATSRDWLWGGADLETQYF. Combining the CDR3 with reference TRBV15 and TRBJ2-5 gives the whole variable domain DAMVIQNPRYQVTQFGKPVTLSCSQTLNHNVMYWYQQKSSQAPKLLFHYYDKDFNNEADTPDNFQSRRPNTSFCFLDIRSPGLGDTAMYLCATSRDWLWGGADLETQYFGPGTRLLVL.